This entry describes one T cell receptor beta chain. Its cognate antigen is unknown. The same CDR3 is also encoded by other DNA sequences in this sample. The data derive from a study of T cell responses to AZD1222 COVID-19 vaccine. Across the whole study: Second doses at about 4 or about 12 weeks were pooled.

This table comes from immunoSEQ multiplex PCR, and its TCRdb copy is limited to in-frame clones, with some not included. The profile shows some 120,000 clones, about nine tenths of them singletons. Overall study findings and caveats: Clonal diversity may have been underestimated in mostly white British donors. Spike-specific TCR repertoires showed rising breadth and depth after two AZD1222 doses.

V was clipped by 5 bases and J by 0 bases, with 7 bases between them. This CDR3 has 13 amino acids. CDR1 MDHEN and CDR2 SYDVKM come from the germline V gene. This sequence was found in an adult in good health. Source: peripheral blood, taken on day 0 of AZD1222 vaccination. The rearrangement uses TRBV28 and TRBJ2-5, with D tentatively TRBD2 (5 bases). The CDR3 loop reads CASSRTYQETQYF. In nucleotides, the CDR3 is TGTGCCAGCAGTCGGACTTACCAAGAGACCCAGTACTTC.